This TCR beta chain was profiled in a study of Ad26.COV2.S vaccination and SARS-CoV-2 variants. Study context: Once or twice, 56 days apart, Ad26.COV2.S was delivered intramuscularly.

The treatment denotes: roughly 18 received Ad26.COV2.S at low or high dose, single or two shots; several received placebo; per-sample allocation not given. Sampling was done on day 63 after the first vaccine or placebo injection. The individual, an adult aged 18-55 years, was a donor in Boston. The CDR3 contains 12 residues. Germline V gene sequence: CDR1 MNHEY, CDR2 SVGAGI. V was shortened by 5 bases and J by 3 bases, with 4 bases between the two germline ends. Libraries were prepared by immunoSEQ multiplex PCR; TCRdb keeps only in-frame clonotypes and omits some of them. The sample includes about 450,000 clones, 80% to 90% seen only once; the top ten take over 2.5%.

Sequencing was performed on peripheral blood, taken in a trial of Ad26.COV2.S vaccine versus placebo. The clonotype originates from a person aged 18-65 years who received the Ad26.COV2.S COVID-19 vaccine or a placebo. The chain couples TRBV6-5 to TRBJ2-2; no clear D gene. In nucleotides, the CDR3 is TGTGCCAGCAGTCGGGACACCGGGGAGCTGTTTTTT. The encoded protein is CASSRDTGELFF.